A selection of T cell receptor beta chains follows, all from one sample in a study of blood T cell repertoires in COVID-19. Assay used: immunoSEQ multiplex PCR; TCRdb lists only in-frame clones, some missing. The table has around 200,000 clones, 90% seen once. The sequenced material came from peripheral blood. The receptors originated from a man over 45 with acute or convalescent COVID-19. CDR3s include the opening cysteine and the closing phenylalanine or tryptophan. A D gene is named only where the DNA matches it firmly. The listing skips clone size in some rows; elsewhere it reads once, few, many or a size class.

V	size	J	D	DNA	CDR3
TRBV18	NA	TRBJ2-3	NA	TGTGCCAGCTCACCAGTTTCGGCGGCAGATACGCAGTATTTT	CASSPVSAADTQYF
TRBV4-3	NA	TRBJ2-2	TRBD2	TGCGCCAGCAGCCAAGGTGTGGGGCTAGCGGTAAACACCGGGGAGCTGTTTTTT	CASSQGVGLAVNTGELFF
TRBV14	NA	TRBJ2-2	NA	TGTGCCAGCAGCCCCCCAGGGAACACCGGGGAGCTGTTTTTT	CASSPPGNTGELFF
TRBV11-2	NA	TRBJ2-3	NA	TGTGCCAGCAGCTCCCAGGGTATAGCAGATACGCAGTATTTT	CASSSQGIADTQYF
TRBV28	NA	TRBJ1-4	TRBD1	TGTGCCAGCAGTTTACTGACGGACAGGGGGAACGAAAAACTGTTTTTT	CASSLLTDRGNEKLFF
TRBV7-9	NA	TRBJ1-2	NA	TGTGCCAGCAGCTTAGTTTCCCATAACTATGGCTACACCTTC	CASSLVSHNYGYTF
TRBV5-1	NA	TRBJ2-2	NA	TGCGCCAGCAGCTTGGCGGGGGGCGACACCGGGGAGCTGTTTTTT	CASSLAGGDTGELFF
TRBV30	NA	TRBJ2-2	NA	TGTGCCTGGCGGAGTTATGGCACCGGGGAGCTGTTTTTT	CAWRSYGTGELFF
TRBV7-9	NA	TRBJ1-2	NA	TGTGCCAGCACCGTGACGGGAGGGTTCAACTATGGCTACACCTTC	CASTVTGGFNYGYTF
TRBV5-6	NA	TRBJ2-3	NA	TGTGCCAGCACCGAAGCGGCAGATACGCAGTATTTT	CASTEAADTQYF
TRBV19	NA	TRBJ1-3	TRBD1	TGTGCCAGTAGTATAGGAGGGACAGTCTCTGGAAACACCATATATTTT	CASSIGGTVSGNTIYF
TRBV14	NA	TRBJ1-6	NA	TGTGCCAGCAGCCAGGCAAGAGCGGACTATAATTCACCCCTCCACTTT	CASSQARADYNSPLHF
TRBV4-1	once	TRBJ1-3	NA	TGCGCCAGCAGCCAAGTCTTTGGAAACACCATATATTTT	CASSQVFGNTIYF
TRBV6-7	few	TRBJ1-5	NA	TGTGCCAGCAGTTACGCACGGGATAGCAATCAGCCCCAGCATTTT	CASSYARDSNQPQHF
TRBV6-2/TRBV6-3	NA	TRBJ1-2	NA	TGTGCCAGCAGTTGGACTGCTACTAACTATGGCTACACCTTC	CASSWTATNYGYTF
TRBV29-1	NA	TRBJ1-2	NA	TGCAGCGTTCGAGCTGGTGATGGCTACACCTTC	CSVRAGDGYTF
TRBV15	NA	TRBJ2-5	NA	TGTGCCACCAGCAGAGAAAGTGGCGGGGTCAGACAGACCCAGTACTTC	CATSRESGGVRQTQYF
TRBV3-1/TRBV3-2	NA	TRBJ2-7	NA	TGTGCCAGCAGCTCCGACTCTGTGAAGCAGTACTTC	CASSSDSVKQYF
TRBV4-1	NA	TRBJ1-4	NA	TGCGCCAGCAGCCGAGGAGCTCCGGTGGGTGAAAAACTGTTTTTT	CASSRGAPVGEKLFF
TRBV6-1	NA	TRBJ2-1	TRBD2	TGTGCCAGCAGTGAATTAAAGCGGGGGGGCCTGTACAATGAGCAGTTCTTC	CASSELKRGGLYNEQFF
TRBV6-2/TRBV6-3	NA	TRBJ2-1	NA	TGTGCCAGCAGTTATCAGACACCCTACAATGAGCAGTTCTTC	CASSYQTPYNEQFF
TRBV7-6	NA	TRBJ1-1	NA	TGTGCCAGCAGCACTAGCGCACGCCAAGGGAACACTGAAGCTTTCTTT	CASSTSARQGNTEAFF
TRBV19	few	TRBJ1-2	TRBD1	TGTGCCAGTAGTCATTTCGACAGGGACGGCGATGGCTACACCTTC	CASSHFDRDGDGYTF
TRBV9	NA	TRBJ1-1	TRBD1	TGTGCCAGCAGTGAGACAGGGTACGGTTTTAACACTGAAGCTTTCTTT	CASSETGYGFNTEAFF
TRBV9	NA	TRBJ1-3	NA	TGTGCCAGCAGCGTAGCTCGCGATTATACTGGAAACACCATATATTTT	CASSVARDYTGNTIYF
TRBV28	NA	TRBJ1-4	NA	TGTGCCAGCAGACAAGGACACCTTCCCACAACTAATGAAAAACTGTTTTTT	CASRQGHLPTTNEKLFF
TRBV19	NA	TRBJ1-5	NA	TGTGCCAGTCAGGACAGAGGCAATCAGCCCCAGCATTTT	CASQDRGNQPQHF
TRBV6-1	NA	TRBJ2-2	NA	TGTGCCAGCAGTGACCGGGGCGGGGTATATATCGGGGAGCTGTTTTTT	CASSDRGGVYIGELFF
TRBV7-2	NA	TRBJ2-3	TRBD2	TGTGCCAGCAGCTTTTTATTGACTAGCGGGAGTAAAGATACGCAGTATTTT	CASSFLLTSGSKDTQYF
TRBV3-1/TRBV3-2	NA	TRBJ2-5	NA	TGTGCCAGCAGCCAGGCAGGTCTTGGGGGGGAGACCCAGTACTTC	CASSQAGLGGETQYF
TRBV19	NA	TRBJ2-5	NA	TGTGCCAGTAGTATGAGGACTGCAGAGACCCAGTACTTC	CASSMRTAETQYF
TRBV7-9	NA	TRBJ2-5	NA	TGTGCCAGCAGCTTAGTCGCGGAGACCCAGTACTTC	CASSLVAETQYF
TRBV30	NA	TRBJ2-3	NA	TGTGCCTGGAGTGTACGAGGGACGCAGTATTTT	CAWSVRGTQYF
TRBV5-1	NA	TRBJ2-6	TRBD1	TGCGCCAGCAGCTCCACAGGGGGCGCTGGGGCCAACGTCCTGACTTTC	CASSSTGGAGANVLTF
TRBV3-1/TRBV3-2	NA	TRBJ1-2	NA	TGTGCCAGCAGCCAAGACGTCAGGGGCCGTTTTGGCTACACCTTC	CASSQDVRGRFGYTF
TRBV2	once	TRBJ1-6	NA	TGTGCCAGCCGCGGACCCTCCGACTATCCCCTCCACTTT	CASRGPSDYPLHF
TRBV15	NA	TRBJ1-4	NA	TGTGCCACCAGCTTCGGGGGAGCAACTAATGAAAAACTGTTTTTT	CATSFGGATNEKLFF
TRBV28	NA	TRBJ2-7	TRBD2	TGTGCCACCGGGACTAGCGGGAGATACGAGCAGTACTTC	CATGTSGRYEQYF
TRBV3-1/TRBV3-2	NA	TRBJ1-2	TRBD1	TGTGCCAGCAGCAGACAGGGGTCGAACTATGGCTACACCTTC	CASSRQGSNYGYTF
TRBV27	NA	TRBJ2-7	TRBD2	TGTGCCAGCAGGTCATACTCTAGCGGGAGTGTCAACGAGCAGTACTTC	CASRSYSSGSVNEQYF
TRBV7-9	once	TRBJ2-2	TRBD2	TGTGCCAGCAGCTTATGGCTAGCGGGGTCCGGGGAGCTGTTTTTT	CASSLWLAGSGELFF
TRBV7-9	once	TRBJ2-3	NA	TGTGCCAGCAGCCATAGTCCGAGGACAGATACGCAGTATTTT	CASSHSPRTDTQYF
TRBV9	NA	TRBJ2-5	TRBD2	TGTGCCAGCAGCGCAGCCCCTAGCGGGAGGGGACGGGAGACCCAGTACTTC	CASSAAPSGRGRETQYF
TRBV27	NA	TRBJ2-1	TRBD1	TGTGCCAGCAGTTTAGGGGGGACAGGGGTAAATGAGCAGTTCTTC	CASSLGGTGVNEQFF
TRBV5-5	NA	TRBJ1-1	TRBD1	TGTGCCAGCAGCACGCCGACAGGGAGAGCTTTCTTT	CASSTPTGRAFF
TRBV19	NA	TRBJ1-2	NA	TGTGCCAGTAGTATATACGGCCAGGGAAGGGTCAACTATGGCTACACCTTC	CASSIYGQGRVNYGYTF